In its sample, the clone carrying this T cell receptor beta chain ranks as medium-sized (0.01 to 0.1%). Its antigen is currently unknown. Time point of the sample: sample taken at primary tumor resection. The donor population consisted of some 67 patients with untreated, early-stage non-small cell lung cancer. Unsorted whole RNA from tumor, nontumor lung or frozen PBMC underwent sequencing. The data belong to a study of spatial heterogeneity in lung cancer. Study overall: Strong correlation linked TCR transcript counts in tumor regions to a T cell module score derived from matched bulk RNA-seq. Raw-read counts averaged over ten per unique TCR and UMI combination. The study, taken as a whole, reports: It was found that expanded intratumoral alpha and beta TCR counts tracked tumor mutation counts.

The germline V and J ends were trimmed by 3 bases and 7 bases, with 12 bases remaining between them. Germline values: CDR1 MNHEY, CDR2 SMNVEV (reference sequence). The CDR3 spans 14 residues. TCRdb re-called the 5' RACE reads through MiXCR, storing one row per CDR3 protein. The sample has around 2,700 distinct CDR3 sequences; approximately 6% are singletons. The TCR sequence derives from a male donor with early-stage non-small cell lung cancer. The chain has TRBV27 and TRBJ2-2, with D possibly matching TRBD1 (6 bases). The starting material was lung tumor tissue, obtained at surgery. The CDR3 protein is CASSLGHGVGELFF. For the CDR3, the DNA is TGTGCCAGCAGTTTGGGACACGGGGTCGGGGAGCTGTTTTTT.